The 25 T cell receptor beta chains reported below all come from one sample, sequenced in a study of T cell changes during pregnancy in multiple sclerosis. Sequenced by immunoSEQ multiplex PCR; TCRdb stores in-frame clones only, minus some. This sample has more than 55,000 clones, with 90% found just once. The sequencing here drew on peripheral blood, taken in the first trimester of pregnancy. The receptors come from a female donor in good health, enrolled as a control in a pregnancy study.

Details on this clone: Its ends do not fully match the called genes, so a read error is possible. The genes are TRBV7-7 and TRBJ2-5, with TRBD2 matching over 8 bases. CDR3 length: 14 amino acids. Germline V gene data show CDR1 as SSHAT and CDR2 as FNYEAQ (reference sequence). CDR3 DNA sequence: TGTGCTAGCAGCTACGGGGGGGTCCAAGAGACCCAGTACTTC. The encoded protein is CASSYGGVQETQYF. Combining the CDR3 with reference TRBV7-7 and TRBJ2-5 gives the whole variable domain GAGVSQSPRYKVTKRGQDVTLRCDPISSHATLYWYQQALGQGPEFLTYFNYEAQPDKSGLPSDRFSAERPEGSISTLTIQRTEQRDSAMYRCASSYGGVQETQYFGPGTRLLVL.

The V call is TRBV5-4, the J call TRBJ2-7; D is undetermined. The V end was cut by 4 bases, the J end by 3 bases, with 20 bases between. There are 16 residues in the CDR3. Per germline, CDR1 SGHNT and CDR2 YYREEE (reference sequence). CDR3 nucleotides: TGTGCCAGCAGCATCAGCCCAGGTAACGCAGGCTACGAGCAGTACTTC. Protein: CASSISPGNAGYEQYF.

The chain is built from TRBV28 and TRBJ1-1; maybe TRBD1 (6 bases). CDR3 size: 14 residues. V shed 5 bases and J shed 1 base, with 11 bases lying between them. Germline CDR1 MDHEN, CDR2 SYDVKM. The CDR3: CASSARGSNTEAFF. CDR3 DNA sequence: TGTGCCAGCAGTGCCAGGGGATCGAACACTGAAGCTTTCTTT.

The chain is built from TRBV4-1 and TRBJ1-4, with D possibly TRBD1 on 5 matching bases. The CDR3 covers 14 residues. V was cut by 3 bases and J by 14 bases, with 19 bases left in between. The germline V gene encodes CDR1 MGHRA and CDR2 YSYEKL. The CDR3 here is CASSQGTAFVRLFF. The CDR3 nucleotides read TGCGCCAGCAGCCAGGGGACTGCTTTTGTTCGGCTGTTTTTT.

The chain carries TRBV28 and TRBJ2-7; 7 nucleotides match TRBD1. J lost 2 bases, V lost 1 base, and 8 bases had no gene match. The CDR3 has 16 residues. Per the germline V gene, CDR1 is MDHEN and CDR2 is SYDVKM. The CDR3 DNA reads as TGTGCCAGCAGTTTATACTCCGGGACAGTAACCTACGAGCAGTACTTC. It encodes CASSLYSGTVTYEQYF. The variable domain in full, completed from reference TRBV28 and TRBJ2-7, reads DVKVTQSSRYLVKRTGEKVFLECVQDMDHENMFWYRQDPGLGLRLIYFSYDVKMKEKGDIPEGYSVSREKKERFSLILESASTNQTSMYLCASSLYSGTVTYEQYFGPGTRLTVT.

The CDR3 DNA reads as TGTGCCAGCAGCCCATGGGGGCAGGGGGAAAAGACCCAGTACTTC. Translated: CASSPWGQGEKTQYF. The chain couples TRBV11-2 to TRBJ2-5; 7 nucleotides match TRBD1. Trimming took 5 bases from V and 6 from J; bases not matched to a gene: 12. This CDR3 has 15 amino acids. The germline V gene encodes CDR1 SGHAT and CDR2 FQNNGV.

V gene TRBV4-2 combines with J gene TRBJ1-2; 8 bases fit TRBD1. The CDR3 covers 16 residues. CDR1 and CDR2 from the germline V gene are LGHNA and YNFKEQ. Trimming took 4 bases from V and 0 from J; bases not matched to a gene: 7. CDR3 in DNA: TGTGCCAGCAGCCGGGGGGGACAGGACTCTAACTATGGCTACACCTTC. This gives the protein CASSRGGQDSNYGYTF.

The chain links TRBV28 to TRBJ2-1, with 7 bases lining up with TRBD2. CDR1 and CDR2 from the germline V gene are MDHEN and SYDVKM. This CDR3 has 15 amino acids. V lost 1 base, J lost 5 bases, and 5 bases stayed unmatched. CDR3 sequence: CASSLYPAGNNEQFF. As DNA, the CDR3 is TGTGCCAGCAGTTTATACCCAGCGGGAAACAATGAGCAGTTCTTC.

The J gene is TRBJ1-2, the V gene TRBV5-1; D perhaps matches TRBD1 (6 bases). V was trimmed by 4 bases and J by 5 bases, leaving 18 bases between them. Germline V gene lookup returns CDR1 SGHRS and CDR2 YFSETQ. The CDR3 extends over 15 amino acids. The CDR3 DNA sequence: TGCGCCAGCAGCACCGGACAGTCCCAACTATATGGCTACACCTTC. It encodes CASSTGQSQLYGYTF.

The J gene is TRBJ1-2, the V gene TRBV5-1; TRBD1 matches 8 bases. J lost 8 bases, V lost 1 base, and 13 bases had no gene match. The CDR3 sequence is 16 residues long. Germline V gene lookup returns CDR1 SGHRS and CDR2 YFSETQ. CDR3: CASSLTGGFGSGGYTF. In DNA form, the CDR3 reads TGCGCCAGCAGCTTGACAGGGGGATTCGGGTCCGGAGGCTACACCTTC.

V gene TRBV19 combines with J gene TRBJ2-6, with TRBD1 matching over 7 bases. The germline V gene encodes CDR1 LNHDA and CDR2 SQIVND (reference sequence). The length of the CDR3 is 11 residues. V gave up 3 bases and J gave up 18 bases; unmatched junction bases: 5. CDR3 nucleotide sequence: TGTGCCAGTAGTATGGGACAGACGGGGACTTTC. Translating it yields CASSMGQTGTF. The full variable domain, its missing parts supplied by reference TRBV19 and TRBJ2-6, is DGGITQSPKYLFRKEGQNVTLSCEQNLNHDAMYWYRQDPGQGLRLIYYSQIVNDFQKGDIAEGYSVSREKKESFPLTVTSAQKNPTAFYLCASSMGQTGTFGAGSRLTVL.

This sequence joins TRBV29-1 and TRBJ1-1; no clear D. The CDR3 contains 13 residues. The V end was cut by 5 bases, the J end by 7 bases, with 17 bases between. From germline, CDR1 is SQVTM and CDR2 ANQGSEA. CDR3 in amino acids: CSVTLDGMIEAFF. The CDR3 bases are TGCAGCGTTACTCTAGACGGGATGATTGAAGCTTTCTTT.

The CDR3 DNA reads TGTGCCAGCAGCTTGGGGGACAGGAACACTGAAGCTTTCTTT. This codes for CASSLGDRNTEAFF. The V gene is TRBV5-8, the J gene TRBJ1-1; 7 bases match TRBD1. This CDR3 has 14 residues. The junction had 0 bases not matched to a gene; V was cut back by 0 bases and J by 1 base. Germline V lookup: CDR1 SGHTS, CDR2 YDEGEE.

In DNA, the CDR3 is TGTGCCAGTATAGACACTTTGAACACTGAAGCTTTCTTT. Translated, it gives CASIDTLNTEAFF. This rearrangement joins TRBV19 to TRBJ1-1; D is unclear. Germline assignment: CDR1 LNHDA and CDR2 SQIVND (reference sequence). The V and J ends lost 7 bases and 0 bases respectively, with 9 bases between them. The CDR3 sequence is 13 residues long.

This sequence joins TRBV30 and TRBJ1-1; no clear D gene. This CDR3 has 13 amino acids. The germline gives CDR1 GTSNPN, CDR2 SVGIG (reference sequence). Trimming left V 0 bases short and J 5 bases short, with 10 bases between. CDR3 sequence reads: CAWSVPPRTEAFF. CDR3 nucleotides: TGTGCCTGGAGTGTACCTCCTAGAACTGAAGCTTTCTTT.

The chain has TRBV7-9 and TRBJ2-1; perhaps TRBD1 as D (6 bases). The germline V gene encodes CDR1 SEHNR and CDR2 FQNEAQ (reference sequence). V gave up 4 bases and J gave up 8 bases, with 15 bases separating them. CDR3 size: 14 residues. The CDR3 coding sequence is TGTGCCAGCAGCTCCTCCTGGGGGCGATATGAGCAGTTCTTC. Protein: CASSSSWGRYEQFF. The variable domain in full, completed from reference TRBV7-9 and TRBJ2-1, reads DTGVSQNPRHKITKRGQNVTFRCDPISEHNRLYWYRQTLGQGPEFLTYFQNEAQLEKSRLLSDRFSAERPKGSFSTLEIQRTEQGDSAMYLCASSSSWGRYEQFFGPGTRLTVL.

The chain combines TRBV28 with TRBJ1-1, with D hard to call. The CDR3 has 14 amino acids. The V end lost 6 bases, the J end lost 4 bases, and 15 bases lay between the germline ends. Germline V gene data show CDR1 as MDHEN and CDR2 as SYDVKM. The CDR3 region has the DNA TGTGCCAGCAGAAGTCCGGGAGCCAGCACTGAAGCTTTCTTT. Its protein product is CASRSPGASTEAFF. Full variable domain (missing parts from reference TRBV28 and TRBJ1-1): DVKVTQSSRYLVKRTGEKVFLECVQDMDHENMFWYRQDPGLGLRLIYFSYDVKMKEKGDIPEGYSVSREKKERFSLILESASTNQTSMYLCASRSPGASTEAFFGQGTRLTVV.

The genes are TRBV28 and TRBJ2-7, with 10 bases matching TRBD1. CDR3 size: 13 residues. After removal of 6 bases from V and 5 bases from J, the junction contained 4 bases not matched to a gene. Germline CDR1 reads MDHEN; CDR2 reads SYDVKM. The CDR3 loop reads CASRGQGSHEQYF. The CDR3 DNA is TGTGCCAGCAGGGGACAGGGGTCTCACGAGCAGTACTTC.

The rearrangement joins TRBV9 to TRBJ2-3, with 7 bases aligning to TRBD2. CDR1 is SGDLS, CDR2 YYNGEE, per germline. J lost 3 bases, V lost 0 bases, and 4 bases had no gene match. The CDR3 runs 15 residues. The CDR3 DNA is TGTGCCAGCAGCGTAGGGGGGGGATGGACAGATACGCAGTATTTT. This sequence encodes CASSVGGGWTDTQYF.

The rearrangement uses TRBV7-3 and TRBJ1-2; D perhaps matches TRBD1 (5 bases). CDR1 is SGHTA, CDR2 FQGTGA, per germline. CDR3 length equals 15 residues. Trimming pared 0 bases from V and 4 bases from J, leaving 12 bases between. DNA for the CDR3: TGTGCCAGCAGCTTAACGTCGGCAGGGTCCTATGGCTACACCTTC. Protein: CASSLTSAGSYGYTF.

The rearrangement joins TRBV7-8 to TRBJ2-7; 9 nucleotides align to TRBD2. CDR3 length: 15 residues. Germline CDR1 is SGHVS and CDR2 is FQNEAQ. J was trimmed by 6 bases and V by 7 bases; bases with no gene match: 13. CDR3 sequence (DNA): TGTGCCAGCAACGGGCGTGTAGCGGGGGAAGGCGAGCAGTACTTC. It is translated as CASNGRVAGEGEQYF.

The chain uses TRBV19 and TRBJ1-1, with 7 positions matching TRBD1. CDR1 and CDR2 (germline): LNHDA, SQIVND (reference sequence). V lost 7 bases and J lost 10; bases outside the gene matches: 15. CDR3 length equals 14 residues. Here the CDR3 DNA reads TGTGCCAGTAAGGACAGGTCGGTTCCCACCGGAGCTTTCTTT. Translated, it gives CASKDRSVPTGAFF.

This clone has just one count. The V call is TRBV18, the J call TRBJ1-3; no clear D. The CDR3 extends over 15 amino acids. Trimming left V 1 base short and J 0 bases short, with 7 bases between. The germline V gene encodes CDR1 KGHSH and CDR2 LQKENI. The CDR3 nucleotides read TGTGCCAGCTCACCACTGACTGGCTCTGGAAACACCATATATTTT. Protein sequence: CASSPLTGSGNTIYF.

The rearrangement joins TRBV7-2 to TRBJ2-7, with TRBD2 as a possible D gene (5 bases). CDR1 and CDR2 (germline): SGHTA, FQGNSA. The CDR3 sequence is 14 residues long. V gave up 4 bases and J gave up 0 bases, with 10 bases separating them. CDR3 loop: CASSSGGTSYEQYF. The CDR3 coding sequence is TGTGCCAGCAGCTCCGGAGGAACCTCCTACGAGCAGTACTTC.

The rearrangement uses TRBV19 and TRBJ1-2; maybe TRBD1 (6 bases). Germline V CDR1 and CDR2: LNHDA, SQIVND (reference sequence). V lost 7 bases to trimming and J lost 4 bases, with 10 bases between them. The length of the CDR3 is 12 residues. The CDR3 loop is CASTDSLYGYTF. The DNA for the CDR3 is TGTGCCAGTACGGACAGTCTCTATGGCTACACCTTC.